Included here is one T cell receptor (beta chain) sequence, with context. The antigen remains unidentified. The germline V gene has CDR1 MNHNS and CDR2 SASEGT. This CDR3 comprises 13 residues. V lost 7 bases and J lost 4, with 13 bases in between. The sample comes from a study of shared clonotypes between healthy human individuals. General study points: Memory subsets generally showed lower estimated richness than naive subsets.

The method was immunoSEQ multiplex PCR; TCRdb's version includes in-frame clones alone and lacks a portion of them. The table records a few million clones, 85% to 95% of them present only once. This TCR came from a man between 18 and 35 years old in good health. Some clones in this sample may be carry-over from other donors' samples. The sample comprised naive CD4+ T cells from PBMCs. Subset reported: CD45RA+ positively selected. The chain recombines TRBV6-1 with TRBJ1-2, with D tentatively TRBD1 (5 bases). The CDR3 loop reads CASKGNTPYGYTF. CDR3 nucleotide sequence: TGTGCCAGCAAGGGGAACACTCCCTATGGCTACACCTTC.